Reported below is one T cell receptor beta chain. The assay was immunoSEQ multiplex PCR, and TCRdb's table has in-frame clones only and misses some. This sample yields 20,000 to 25,000 clones, of which roughly four fifths are seen a single time; around 3% belongs to the top ten. V lost 6 bases, J lost 2 bases, and 11 bases lay in between. Looked up from germline, CDR1 is ENHRY and CDR2 is SYGVKD. The CDR3 sequence is 13 residues long. This sample was included in a study of graft-versus-host responses after intestinal transplantation. At the level of the study: Recipients had multivisceral, liver-intestinal, or isolated intestinal transplants.

Lamina propria and intraepithelial lymphocytes were released by processing graft tissue. The V call is TRBV10-3, the J call TRBJ2-7; D is unclear. The material sequenced was ileum tissue, taken 12 days after intestinal transplant. The receptor comes from a human patient who received an intestinal transplant, so some T cells may come from the graft donor. The CDR3 region has the DNA TGTGCCATCAGAGGAGAGGAAACCTACGAGCAGTACTTC. Its protein is CAIRGEETYEQYF.